The sequence of this TCR beta chain was determined in a study of control samples from healthy donors and cancer patients. Method: immunoSEQ multiplex PCR; TCRdb's copy keeps in-frame clones and lacks some. The table lists about 92,000 clones, around 80% of them singletons. This CDR3 is built from 18 residues. J was trimmed by 5 bases and V by 0 bases; bases with no gene match: 13. Germline-derived CDR1 and CDR2 are LGHDT and YNNKEL (reference sequence). The chain combines TRBV3-1 (or the pseudogene TRBV3-2) with TRBJ2-5; 9 positions match TRBD2. This TCR was recovered from a woman in her sixties or seventies in good health. Sequenced: blood. In DNA form, the CDR3 reads TGTGCCAGCAGCCAAGATCGAATCGTGCGGGGGGGCGGTGAGACCCAGTACTTC. It yields the protein CASSQDRIVRGGGETQYF.